The 5 T cell receptor beta chains reported below all come from one sample, sequenced in a study of shared clonotypes between healthy human individuals. Clones were read by immunoSEQ multiplex PCR, and TCRdb kept only the in-frame ones, dropping some. Of around 2.5 million clones in the sample, approximately 93% were seen once. The sequenced sample was naive CD4+ T cells from PBMCs. Subset given: CD45RA+ positively selected. The receptors shown here come from a man younger than 35 in good health. Some clones in this sample may be carry-over from other donors' samples.

V is TRBV25-1 and J is TRBJ1-5, with D tentatively TRBD1 (6 bases). CDR1 and CDR2 (germline): MGHDK, SYGVNS. CDR3 length: 17 residues. With 1 base removed from V and 2 bases from J, the gap between germline ends came to 15 bases. DNA for the CDR3: TGTGCCAGCAGTGAATTGGGCTCCAGGGGTTGCAATCAGCCCCAGCATTTT. Translated, it gives CASSELGSRGCNQPQHF.

Comments on this clone: One junction end disagrees with the germline gene, perhaps due to a read error. Distinct nucleotide sequences in the sample also encode this CDR3. V is TRBV20-1 and J is TRBJ2-1; D is unresolved. CDR1 is DFQATT and CDR2 is SNEGSKA in the germline V gene (reference sequence). The CDR3 has 11 amino acids. Here the CDR3 reads CSARDYNEQFF. The CDR3 DNA is TGCAGTGCAAGAGATTACAATGAGCAGTTCTTC.

The DNA of the CDR3 is TGTGCCAGCAGCTTGGATTACAGGGACAGTTCACCCCTCCACTTT. This sequence encodes CASSLDYRDSSPLHF. The rearrangement links TRBV5-6 to TRBJ1-6, with 7 bases aligning to TRBD1. Germline V lookup: CDR1 SGHDT, CDR2 YYEEEE. V trimming: 0 bases; J trimming: 9 bases; junction bases outside the gene matches: 6. The CDR3 consists of 15 residues. Supplemented by reference TRBV5-6 and TRBJ1-6, the full variable domain reads DAGVTQSPTHLIKTRGQQVTLRCSPKSGHDTVSWYQQALGQGPQFIFQYYEEEERQRGNFPDRFSGHQFPNYSSELNVNALLLGDSALYLCASSLDYRDSSPLHFGNGTRLTVT.

In DNA, the CDR3 is TGTGCCACCAGCAGAGATTGGGGGGCGTGGGGCTATGGCTACACCTTC. It specifies CATSRDWGAWGYGYTF. This rearrangement joins TRBV15 to TRBJ1-2; possibly TRBD1 for D (6 bases). There are 16 residues in the CDR3. Germline V CDR1 and CDR2: LNHNV, YYDKDF (reference sequence). Trimming stripped 0 bases from V and 4 bases from J, with 15 bases between.

This clone has just a few counts. The chain joins TRBV30 to TRBJ1-1; a weak D match, TRBD1 (5 bases). This CDR3 has 15 residues. Germline CDR1 reads GTSNPN; CDR2 reads SVGIG (reference sequence). Trimming left V 0 bases short and J 4 bases short, with 15 bases between. CDR3 in amino acids: CAWSVGARAGTEAFF. CDR3 sequence (DNA): TGTGCCTGGAGTGTAGGCGCCAGGGCGGGCACTGAAGCTTTCTTT.